Presented here are 23 T cell receptor beta chains from one specimen sequenced in a study of early T cells in non-severe SARS-CoV-2 infection (dated by TCRdb to the early 2020s). Libraries were constructed by 5' RACE. TCRdb names NextSeq 500 as the instrument used. The raw public reads went through TCRdb reprocessing: fastp at Q25, MiXCR clone calling, in-frame beta chains kept. Each entry merges the rows of one CDR3 protein and shows their most common DNA and genes. The sample table contains 50,000 or so distinct CDR3 sequences; only one count was recorded for over 7.5% of them. The ten top clones hold around 9.4% of the sample. Sequencing was done on a sample of whole blood. The receptors shown here come from an adult who was a healthcare worker with PCR-confirmed SARS-CoV-2 infection or an uninfected control (not recorded which).

This sequence joins TRBV6-6 and TRBJ2-7; the D is unclear. V was cut by 5 bases and J by 3 bases, with 8 bases left in between. In germline, CDR1 is MNHNY, CDR2 SVGAGI (reference sequence). This CDR3 region has 12 residues. The CDR3 protein is CASSQDLYEQYF. The CDR3 bases are TGTGCCAGCAGTCAGGACCTCTACGAGCAGTACTTC.

This clonotype showed up many times. The gene calls are TRBV4-2 and TRBJ1-4; unclear D gene. The CDR3 consists of 15 residues. V was shortened by 0 bases and J by 8 bases, with 13 bases between the two germline ends. Germline assignment: CDR1 LGHNA and CDR2 YNFKEQ. The DNA of the CDR3 is TGTGCCAGCAGCCAAGATGGAGAGCACTCGGAAAAACTGTTTTTT. Protein product: CASSQDGEHSEKLFF.

This clonotype was seen many times. The V call is TRBV7-9, the J call TRBJ2-3; TRBD2 matches 12 bases. Germline CDR1 and CDR2: SEHNR and FQNEAQ (reference sequence). The CDR3 runs to 16 residues. Losses at the gene ends were 0 bases for V and 6 bases for J; bases not matched to a gene: 4. The CDR3 loop reads CASSLAPSGGGDTQYF. DNA for the CDR3: TGTGCCAGCAGCTTAGCGCCTAGCGGGGGGGGTGATACGCAGTATTTT.

This clonotype was found many times. The genes are TRBV7-6 and TRBJ1-6, with D perhaps TRBD1 (5 bases). The V gene lost 5 bases and the J gene lost 7 bases, with 18 bases spanning the gap. Looked up from germline, CDR1 is SGHVS and CDR2 is FNYEAQ. The CDR3 contains 16 residues. The CDR3 sequence: CASSQNGGRGNSPLHF. The CDR3 DNA reads TGTGCCAGCAGCCAAAACGGGGGACGTGGGAATTCACCCCTCCACTTT. The variable domain in full, completed from reference TRBV7-6 and TRBJ1-6, reads GAGVSQSPRYKVTKRGQDVALRCDPISGHVSLYWYRQALGQGPEFLTYFNYEAQQDKSGLPNDRFSAERPEGSISTLTIQRTEQRDSAMYRCASSQNGGRGNSPLHFGNGTRLTVT.

This clonotype was seen ten or more times. The chain recombines TRBV7-9 with TRBJ2-3, with a weak D call TRBD2 (5 bases). Trimming pared 4 bases from V and 0 bases from J, leaving 20 bases between. Germline CDR1 and CDR2: SEHNR and FQNEAQ (reference sequence). CDR3 length equals 18 residues. The CDR3 sequence: CASSSPPRPERSTDTQYF. As DNA, the CDR3 is TGTGCCAGCAGCTCCCCCCCGCGACCCGAGCGGAGCACAGATACGCAGTATTTT. Complete variable domain (other parts from reference TRBV7-9 and TRBJ2-3): DTGVSQNPRHKITKRGQNVTFRCDPISEHNRLYWYRQTLGQGPEFLTYFQNEAQLEKSRLLSDRFSAERPKGSFSTLEIQRTEQGDSAMYLCASSSPPRPERSTDTQYFGPGTRLTVL.

The table lists this clonotype with many counts. The chain joins TRBV29-1 to TRBJ1-2; no clear D. Germline V gene data show CDR1 as SQVTM and CDR2 as ANQGSEA. V was cut by 6 bases and J by 5 bases, with 13 bases left in between. The CDR3 runs 12 residues. CDR3 residues: CSVQSAGYGYTF. Here the CDR3 DNA reads TGCAGCGTCCAGAGTGCGGGTTATGGCTACACCTTC. The variable domain in full, completed from reference TRBV29-1 and TRBJ1-2, reads SAVISQKPSRDICQRGTSLTIQCQVDSQVTMMFWYRQQPGQSLTLIATANQGSEATYESGFVIDKFPISRPNLTFSTLTVSNMSPEDSSIYLCSVQSAGYGYTFGSGTRLTVV.

This clonotype was seen ten or more times. The chain uses TRBV18 and TRBJ2-1, with 12 bases matching TRBD2. The CDR3 is 16 residues long. J lost 4 bases, V lost 6 bases, and 7 bases had no gene match. Germline-derived CDR1 and CDR2 are KGHSH and LQKENI. As DNA, the CDR3 is TGTGCCAGCTCCCAAACTAGCGGGGGGCCTTACAATGAGCAGTTCTTC. Translating it yields CASSQTSGGPYNEQFF.

This clonotype has ten or more counts. This sequence joins TRBV20-1 and TRBJ2-4; 12 bases fit TRBD2. The V gene's germline CDR1 is DFQATT and CDR2 SNEGSKA (reference sequence). The trim removed 3 bases at V and 4 bases at J, leaving 10 bases unmatched. This CDR3 is built from 17 residues. This CDR3 is CSARRPSGGEVKNIQYF. The DNA of the CDR3 is TGCAGTGCTAGGAGGCCTAGCGGGGGGGAGGTAAAAAACATTCAGTACTTC.

This clonotype turned up a few times. The gene calls are TRBV27 and TRBJ1-3; TRBD1 agrees at 8 bases. Germline assignment: CDR1 MNHEY and CDR2 SMNVEV (reference sequence). CDR3 size: 15 residues. With 6 bases clipped from V and 1 base from J, the junction kept 5 bases outside the gene matches. The CDR3 DNA reads as TGTGCCAGCAGCCCCACAGGGGGTTCTGGAAACACCATATATTTT. This codes for CASSPTGGSGNTIYF.

This clonotype was observed many times. The genes are TRBV4-2 and TRBJ1-3, with D possibly TRBD1 on 6 matching bases. Trimming pared 6 bases from V and 7 bases from J, leaving 19 bases between. The CDR3 sequence is 15 residues long. Germline assignment: CDR1 LGHNA and CDR2 YNFKEQ. CDR3 sequence reads: CASRGFDRNRNTIYF. CDR3 DNA sequence: TGTGCCAGCAGGGGCTTCGACAGGAACCGGAACACCATATATTTT.

This chain links TRBV5-1 with TRBJ1-2; no reliable D call. Germline V gives CDR1 SGHRS, CDR2 YFSETQ. V lost 1 base, J lost 7 bases, and 14 bases lay in between. The CDR3 has 14 residues. The CDR3 bases are TGCGCCAGCAGCTTGTGGGGTGGCGTCGCTGGCTACACCTTC. Translated: CASSLWGGVAGYTF.

The chain recombines TRBV2 with TRBJ1-2, with D unresolved. The CDR3 runs to 11 residues. Trimming stripped 6 bases from V and 7 bases from J, with 9 bases between. Germline V gives CDR1 SNHLY, CDR2 FYNNEI. The CDR3 DNA is TGTGCCAGCAGCCGCACCGTTGGCTACACCTTC. It encodes CASSRTVGYTF. The full variable domain, completed using reference TRBV2 and TRBJ1-2, is EPEVTQTPSHQVTQMGQEVILRCVPISNHLYFYWYRQILGQKVEFLVSFYNNEISEKSEIFDDQFSVERPDGSNFTLKIRSTKLEDSAMYFCASSRTVGYTFGSGTRLTVV.

This clonotype appeared many times. In DNA form, the CDR3 reads TGCGCCAGCAGCCCTGGGACAGGGATTTCCTACGAGCAGTACTTC. This sequence encodes CASSPGTGISYEQYF. The V and J genes are TRBV5-1 and TRBJ2-7; the match to TRBD1 covers 9 bases. The germline V gene has CDR1 SGHRS and CDR2 YFSETQ. This CDR3 contains 15 residues. Unmatched junction bases numbered 6, after V lost 4 bases and J lost 1 base.

V is TRBV24-1 and J is TRBJ2-4; D tentatively reads TRBD1 or TRBD2 (5 bases each). Germline V gives CDR1 KGHDR, CDR2 SFDVKD. Deletions cut 4 bases from V and 7 bases from J, with 16 bases between. CDR3 size: 15 residues. CDR3 bases: TGTGCCACCAGTGAATCTGAGGGACGGCGGAACATTCAGTACTTC. Translated: CATSESEGRRNIQYF.

The sample holds many counts of this clonotype. The rearrangement joins TRBV7-3 to TRBJ1-2; the match to TRBD1 covers 7 bases. The CDR3 runs 14 residues. Germline V gene sequence: CDR1 SGHTA, CDR2 FQGTGA. DNA of the CDR3: TGTAACCTGCTTCGACAGGGCAGAAACTATGGCTACACCTTC. Translated: CNLLRQGRNYGYTF. The variable domain in full, completed from reference TRBV7-3 and TRBJ1-2, reads GAGVSQTPSNKVTEKGKYVELRCDPISGHTALYWYRQSLGQGPEFLIYFQGTGAADDSGLPNDRFFAVRPEGSVSTLKIQRTERGDSAVYLCNLLRQGRNYGYTFGSGTRLTVV.

This clonotype was counted only a few times. This chain joins TRBV2 and TRBJ1-1; a possible D gene is TRBD1 (6 bases). With 3 bases removed from V and 5 bases from J, the gap between germline ends came to 13 bases. The CDR3 is made up of 14 amino acids. In germline, CDR1 is SNHLY, CDR2 FYNNEI. The CDR3 coding sequence is TGTGCCAGCAGTGAGCGAACAGGGAGGACTGAAGCTTTCTTT. Translating it yields CASSERTGRTEAFF.

This chain joins TRBV27 and TRBJ2-1; D possibly matches TRBD1 or TRBD2 (5 bases each). Deletions cut 5 bases from V and 7 bases from J, with 21 bases between. CDR1 and CDR2 (germline): MNHEY, SMNVEV (reference sequence). The CDR3 sequence is 16 residues long. CDR3 residues: CASSLRWAGSTNEQFF. CDR3 bases: TGTGCCAGCAGTCTCAGATGGGCAGGGAGTACGAATGAGCAGTTCTTC.

This clonotype came up once. The rearrangement uses TRBV29-1 and TRBJ2-7, with 13 bases that match TRBD2. Trimming took 1 base from V and 3 from J; bases not matched to a gene: 15. CDR3 length: 19 amino acids. CDR1 is SQVTM and CDR2 is ANQGSEA in the germline V gene. The DNA of the CDR3 is TGCAGCGTTGAAGCCTATGCCGGGACTAGCGGGATAGGACACTACGAGCAGTACTTC. It translates to CSVEAYAGTSGIGHYEQYF.

This clonotype was recorded many times. The gene calls are TRBV18 and TRBJ2-3; 7 nucleotides agree with TRBD1. V lost 4 bases and J lost 2; bases outside the gene matches: 6. The CDR3 is 15 residues long. Germline values: CDR1 KGHSH, CDR2 LQKENI. The CDR3 region has the DNA TGTGCCAGCTCACTCACCGGGACAGACACAGATACGCAGTATTTT. Amino acids: CASSLTGTDTDTQYF.

The V and J genes are TRBV7-9 and TRBJ1-2, with unresolved D. Germline lookup yields CDR1 SEHNR and CDR2 FQNEAQ (reference sequence). The CDR3 runs to 15 residues. The ends were cut back, 3 bases at V and 2 bases at J, with 13 bases in the middle. The chain's CDR3 is CASSFFSSGNYGYTF. The CDR3 nucleotides read TGTGCCAGCAGCTTCTTCTCCAGCGGAAACTATGGCTACACCTTC.

The V and J genes are TRBV7-9 and TRBJ2-2, with 9 bases matching TRBD1. V trimming: 5 bases; J trimming: 3 bases; junction bases outside the gene matches: 10. The CDR3 covers 17 residues. Per the germline V gene, CDR1 is SEHNR and CDR2 is FQNEAQ (reference sequence). The CDR3: CASSGYRGRPDTGELFF. The CDR3 nucleotides read TGTGCCAGCAGCGGCTACAGGGGGCGCCCGGACACCGGGGAGCTGTTTTTT. The full variable domain, rest sourced from reference TRBV7-9 and TRBJ2-2, is DTGVSQNPRHKITKRGQNVTFRCDPISEHNRLYWYRQTLGQGPEFLTYFQNEAQLEKSRLLSDRFSAERPKGSFSTLEIQRTEQGDSAMYLCASSGYRGRPDTGELFFGEGSRLTVL.

This clonotype was counted at least ten times. This sequence joins TRBV20-1 and TRBJ1-2, with TRBD1 identical over 7 bases. CDR3 size: 15 residues. CDR1 is DFQATT, CDR2 SNEGSKA, per germline (reference sequence). V was clipped by 4 bases and J by 8 bases; unmatched bases: 16. CDR3: CSAIGDILQGSGYTF. CDR3 in DNA: TGCAGTGCTATCGGGGACATATTACAGGGGAGCGGCTACACCTTC.

CDR3 residues: CASRVQLNTEAFF. The DNA for the CDR3 is TGTGCCAGCAGGGTACAGTTGAACACTGAAGCTTTCTTT. V and J are TRBV11-1 and TRBJ1-1; D is uncertain. Per the germline V gene, CDR1 is SGHAT and CDR2 is FQDESV (reference sequence). The CDR3 has 13 residues. V was trimmed by 6 bases and J by 0 bases, leaving 8 bases between them.